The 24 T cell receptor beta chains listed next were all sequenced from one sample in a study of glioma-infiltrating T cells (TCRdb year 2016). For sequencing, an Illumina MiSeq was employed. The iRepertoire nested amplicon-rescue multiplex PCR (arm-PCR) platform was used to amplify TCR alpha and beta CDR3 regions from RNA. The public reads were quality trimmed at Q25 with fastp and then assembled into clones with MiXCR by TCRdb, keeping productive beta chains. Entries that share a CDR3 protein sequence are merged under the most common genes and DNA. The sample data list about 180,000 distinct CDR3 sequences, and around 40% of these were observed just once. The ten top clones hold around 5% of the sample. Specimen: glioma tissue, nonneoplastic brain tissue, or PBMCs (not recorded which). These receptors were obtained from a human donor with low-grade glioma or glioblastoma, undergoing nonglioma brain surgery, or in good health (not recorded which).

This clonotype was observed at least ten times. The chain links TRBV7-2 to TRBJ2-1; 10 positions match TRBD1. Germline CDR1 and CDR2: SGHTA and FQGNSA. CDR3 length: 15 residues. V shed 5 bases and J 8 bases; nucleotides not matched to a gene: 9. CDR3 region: CASSPGQGIFDEQFF. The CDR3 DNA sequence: TGTGCCAGCAGCCCGGGACAGGGGATATTCGATGAGCAGTTCTTC.

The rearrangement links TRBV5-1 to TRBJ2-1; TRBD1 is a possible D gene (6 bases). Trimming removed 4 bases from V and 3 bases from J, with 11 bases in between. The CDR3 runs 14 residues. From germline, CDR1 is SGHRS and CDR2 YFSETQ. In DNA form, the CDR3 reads TGCGCCAGCAGCGGAGGACAGTACTACAATGAGCAGTTCTTC. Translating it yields CASSGGQYYNEQFF.

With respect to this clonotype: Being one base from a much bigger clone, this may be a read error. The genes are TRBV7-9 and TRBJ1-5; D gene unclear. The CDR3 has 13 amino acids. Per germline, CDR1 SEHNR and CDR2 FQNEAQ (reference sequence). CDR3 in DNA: TGTGCCAGCAGCTTAGTGGTGGTTCAGCACCAGCATTTT. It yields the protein CASSLVVVQHQHF. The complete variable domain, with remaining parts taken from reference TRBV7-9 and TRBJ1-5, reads DTGVSQNPRHKITKRGQNVTFRCDPISEHNRLYWYRQTLGQGPEFLTYFQNEAQLEKSRLLSDRFSAERPKGSFSTLEIQRTEQGDSAMYLCASSLVVVQHQHFGDGTRLSIL.

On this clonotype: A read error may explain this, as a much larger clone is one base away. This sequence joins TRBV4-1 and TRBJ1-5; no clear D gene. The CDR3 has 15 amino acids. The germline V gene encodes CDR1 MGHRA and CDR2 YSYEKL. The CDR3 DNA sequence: TGCGCCAGCAGCCAAGTTTCCAGTCCCAATAAGCCCCAGCATTTT. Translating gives CASSQVSSPNKPQHF.

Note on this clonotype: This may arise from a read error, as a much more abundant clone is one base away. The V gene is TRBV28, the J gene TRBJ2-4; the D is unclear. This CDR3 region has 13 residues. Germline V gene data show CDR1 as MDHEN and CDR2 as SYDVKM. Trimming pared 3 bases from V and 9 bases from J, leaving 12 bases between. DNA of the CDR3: TGTGCCAGCAGTTTTGGCAGTCGGGTCATTCAGTACTTC. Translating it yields CASSFGSRVIQYF.

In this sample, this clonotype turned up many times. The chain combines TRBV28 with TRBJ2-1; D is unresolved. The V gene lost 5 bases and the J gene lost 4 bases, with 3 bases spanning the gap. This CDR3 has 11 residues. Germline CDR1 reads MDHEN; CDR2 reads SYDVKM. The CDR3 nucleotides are TGTGCCAGCAGTGGTTACAATGAGCAGTTCTTC. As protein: CASSGYNEQFF.

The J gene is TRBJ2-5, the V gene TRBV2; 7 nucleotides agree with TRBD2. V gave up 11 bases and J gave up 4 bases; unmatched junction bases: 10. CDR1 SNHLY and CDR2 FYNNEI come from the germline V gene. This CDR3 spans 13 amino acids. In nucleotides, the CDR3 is TGTGCCGGCATGCGGGAGCGAGGAGAGACCCAGTACTTC. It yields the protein CAGMRERGETQYF.

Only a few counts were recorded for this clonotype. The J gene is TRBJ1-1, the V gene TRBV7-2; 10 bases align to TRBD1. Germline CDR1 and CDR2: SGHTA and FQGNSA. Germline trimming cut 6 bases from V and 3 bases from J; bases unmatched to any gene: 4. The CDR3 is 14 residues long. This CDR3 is CASRRQGADTEAFF. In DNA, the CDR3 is TGTGCCAGCAGGAGACAGGGGGCGGACACTGAAGCTTTCTTT.

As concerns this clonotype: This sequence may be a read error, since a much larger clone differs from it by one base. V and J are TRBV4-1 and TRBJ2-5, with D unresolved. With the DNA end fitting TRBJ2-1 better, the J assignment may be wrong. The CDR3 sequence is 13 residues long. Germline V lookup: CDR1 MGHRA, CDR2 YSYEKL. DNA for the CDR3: TGCGCCAGCAGCCGCATAAAGGGAAATGAGCAGTTCTTC. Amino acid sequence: CASSRIKGNEQFF.

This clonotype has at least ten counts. The CDR3 region is CASSLPKNSGGYTF. The CDR3, as DNA: TGTGCCAGCAGTTTGCCAAAAAATTCAGGAGGCTACACCTTC. The V gene is TRBV28, the J gene TRBJ1-2, with no clear D. V lost 3 bases to trimming and J lost 8 bases, with 16 bases between them. Per germline, CDR1 MDHEN and CDR2 SYDVKM. The CDR3 runs 14 residues.

The DNA for the CDR3 is TGCAGCGTAGTAGCGGGAGTCGACGAGCAGTACTTC. Translating gives CSVVAGVDEQYF. The chain is built from TRBV29-1 and TRBJ2-7, with TRBD2 matching over 9 bases. The J segment lost 5 bases and the V segment lost 6 bases, leaving 5 bases of the junction unmatched. The CDR3 loop spans 12 amino acids. CDR1 SQVTM and CDR2 ANQGSEA come from the germline V gene.

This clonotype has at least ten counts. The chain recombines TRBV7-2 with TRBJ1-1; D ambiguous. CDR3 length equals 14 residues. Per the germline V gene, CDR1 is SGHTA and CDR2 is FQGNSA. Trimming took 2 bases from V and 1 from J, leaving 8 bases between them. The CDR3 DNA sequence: TGTGCCAGCAGCTTATATCCCGGGAACACTGAAGCTTTCTTT. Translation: CASSLYPGNTEAFF.

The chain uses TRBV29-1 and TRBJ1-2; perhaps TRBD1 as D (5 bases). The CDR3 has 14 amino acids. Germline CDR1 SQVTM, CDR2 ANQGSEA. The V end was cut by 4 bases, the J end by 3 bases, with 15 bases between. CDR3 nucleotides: TGCAGCGTTGTTCGGGACCCAAGGGACTATGGCTACACCTTC. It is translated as CSVVRDPRDYGYTF.

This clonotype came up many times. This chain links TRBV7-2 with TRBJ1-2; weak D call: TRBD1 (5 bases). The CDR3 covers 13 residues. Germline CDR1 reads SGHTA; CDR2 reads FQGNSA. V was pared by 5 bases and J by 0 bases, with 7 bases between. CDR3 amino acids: CASSPGTNYGYTF. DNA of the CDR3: TGTGCCAGCAGCCCAGGGACTAACTATGGCTACACCTTC.

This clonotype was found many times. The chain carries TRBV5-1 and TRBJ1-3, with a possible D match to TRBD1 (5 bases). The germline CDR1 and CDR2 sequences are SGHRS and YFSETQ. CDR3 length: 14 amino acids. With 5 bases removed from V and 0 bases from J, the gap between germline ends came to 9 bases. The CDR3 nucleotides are TGCGCCAGCAGTGGGGACGGCTCTGGAAACACCATATATTTT. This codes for CASSGDGSGNTIYF.

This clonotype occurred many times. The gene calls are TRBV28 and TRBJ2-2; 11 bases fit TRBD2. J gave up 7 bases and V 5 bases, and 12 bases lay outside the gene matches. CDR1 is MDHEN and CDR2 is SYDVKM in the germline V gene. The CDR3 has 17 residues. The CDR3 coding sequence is TGTGCCAGCAGTCCCCCGGCGATAGCGGGAGGGGTCGGGGAGCTGTTTTTT. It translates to CASSPPAIAGGVGELFF.

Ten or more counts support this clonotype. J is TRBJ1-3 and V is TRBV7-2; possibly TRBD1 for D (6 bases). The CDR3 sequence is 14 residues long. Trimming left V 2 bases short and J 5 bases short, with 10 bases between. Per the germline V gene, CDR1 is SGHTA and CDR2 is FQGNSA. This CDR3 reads CASSLQGRRNTIYF. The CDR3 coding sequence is TGTGCCAGCAGCTTACAGGGGCGAAGAAACACCATATATTTT.

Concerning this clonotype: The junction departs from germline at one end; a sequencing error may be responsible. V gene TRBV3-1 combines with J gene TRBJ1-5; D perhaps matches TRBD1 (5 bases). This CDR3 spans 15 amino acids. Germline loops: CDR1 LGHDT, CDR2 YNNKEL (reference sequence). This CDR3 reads CASSQVGDPTQTQHF. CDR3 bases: TGTGCCAGCAGCCAAGTAGGGGATCCAACTCAGACCCAGCATTTT.

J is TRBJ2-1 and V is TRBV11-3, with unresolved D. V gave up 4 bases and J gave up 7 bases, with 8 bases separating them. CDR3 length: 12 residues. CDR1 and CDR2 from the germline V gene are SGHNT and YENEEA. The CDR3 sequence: CASSSHTNEQFF. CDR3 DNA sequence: TGTGCCAGCAGCTCCCATACGAATGAGCAGTTCTTC.

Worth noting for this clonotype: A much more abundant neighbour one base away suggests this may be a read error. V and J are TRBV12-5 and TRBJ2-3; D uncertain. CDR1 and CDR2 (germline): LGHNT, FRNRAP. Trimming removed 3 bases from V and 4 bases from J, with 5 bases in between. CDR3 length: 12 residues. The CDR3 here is CASGFASDTQYF. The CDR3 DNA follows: TGTGCTAGTGGTTTCGCCTCAGATACGCAGTATTTT.

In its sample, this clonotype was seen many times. CDR3 residues: CASRPAGTAYGYTF. CDR3 sequence (DNA): TGTGCCAGCAGGCCTGCCGGGACGGCCTATGGCTACACCTTC. This chain links TRBV7-2 with TRBJ1-2, with D possibly TRBD1 on 5 matching bases. CDR3 length: 14 amino acids. V was shortened by 6 bases and J by 4 bases, with 15 bases between the two germline ends. Germline lookup yields CDR1 SGHTA and CDR2 FQGNSA.

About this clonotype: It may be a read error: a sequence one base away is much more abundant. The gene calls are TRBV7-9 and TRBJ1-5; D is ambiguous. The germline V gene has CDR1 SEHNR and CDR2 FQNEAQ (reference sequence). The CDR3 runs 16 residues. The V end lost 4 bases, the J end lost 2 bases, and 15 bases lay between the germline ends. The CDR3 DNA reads TGTGCCAGCAGCTACAGAGCCGGGGAGGGCAATCAGCCCCAGCATTTT. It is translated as CASSYRAGEGNQPQHF. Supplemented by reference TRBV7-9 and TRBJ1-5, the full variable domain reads DTGVSQNPRHKITKRGQNVTFRCDPISEHNRLYWYRQTLGQGPEFLTYFQNEAQLEKSRLLSDRFSAERPKGSFSTLEIQRTEQGDSAMYLCASSYRAGEGNQPQHFGDGTRLSIL.

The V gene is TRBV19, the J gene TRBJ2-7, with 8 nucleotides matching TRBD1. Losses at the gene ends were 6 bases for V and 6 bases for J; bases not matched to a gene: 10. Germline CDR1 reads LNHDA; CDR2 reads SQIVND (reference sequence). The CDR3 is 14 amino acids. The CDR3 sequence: CASSPGGREGEQYF. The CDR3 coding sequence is TGTGCCAGTAGCCCAGGGGGCCGGGAAGGCGAGCAGTACTTC.

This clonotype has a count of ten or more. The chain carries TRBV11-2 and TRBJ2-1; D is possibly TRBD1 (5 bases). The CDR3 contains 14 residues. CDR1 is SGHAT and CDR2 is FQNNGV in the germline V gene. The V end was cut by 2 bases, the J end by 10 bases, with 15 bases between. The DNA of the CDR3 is TGTGCCAGCAGCTTATCGTACTCATGGGGCGAGCAGTTCTTC. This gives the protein CASSLSYSWGEQFF.